This T cell receptor (beta chain) stems from a study of T-cell reconstitution after alpha-beta-depleted transplantation in children. General observations from the study: From newly produced T cells came most of the T-cell counts and diversity one year after transplant. About two months after transplant, alpha-beta T cells reportedly came from several hundred expanded graft clones. The origin of high day-60 TCRbeta diversity in some patients lay in surviving recipient T cells and thymic progenitors.

The V segment lost 3 bases and the J segment 6 bases; nucleotides outside the gene matches: 9. This CDR3 has 15 residues. This clonotype occurred many times. Its antigen remains unknown. For TCRbeta, the library was prepared with unique molecular identifiers. A single record per CDR3 protein comes from TCRdb applying MiXCR to the PCR reads. The data show fewer than 750,000 distinct CDR3 sequences, with under 25% seen just once and roughly 15% held by the top ten. Sample: PBMCs, mostly from graft donor cells, taken 360 days after TCRalphabeta/CD19-depleted stem cell transplant. V gene TRBV12-3 or TRBV12-4 combines with J gene TRBJ2-7; 9 bases are a match to TRBD2. The receptor was derived from a boy in the first two years of life who had a stem cell transplant for acute myeloid leukemia, so the T cells may come from the graft donor. The CDR3 region has the DNA TGTGCCAGCAGTTTGTGGGGCGGGGGGGCGGCCGAGCAGTACTTC. Translation: CASSLWGGGAAEQYF.